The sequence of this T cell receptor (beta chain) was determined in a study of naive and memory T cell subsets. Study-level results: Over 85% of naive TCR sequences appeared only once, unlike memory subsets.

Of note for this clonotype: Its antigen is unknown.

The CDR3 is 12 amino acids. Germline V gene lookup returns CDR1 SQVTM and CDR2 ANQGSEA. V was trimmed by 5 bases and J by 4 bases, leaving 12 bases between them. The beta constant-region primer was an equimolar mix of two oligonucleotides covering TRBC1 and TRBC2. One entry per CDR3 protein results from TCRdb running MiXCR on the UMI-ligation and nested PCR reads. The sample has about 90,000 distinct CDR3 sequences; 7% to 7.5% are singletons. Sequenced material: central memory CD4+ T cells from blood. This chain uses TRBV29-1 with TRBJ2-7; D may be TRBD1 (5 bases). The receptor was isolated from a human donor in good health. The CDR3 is CSVRTQPYEQYF. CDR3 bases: TGCAGCGTTAGGACACAACCATACGAGCAGTACTTC.